This TCR beta chain was recorded in a study of neurological immune-mediated disorders (dated by TCRdb to about 2019). The study in broad terms: The study compared peripheral blood TCR-beta repertoires of HTLV-I-associated myelopathy (HAM/TSP) patients, multiple sclerosis patients and healthy controls using UMI-based sequencing. The approximately 100 TCR-beta libraries included longitudinal samples, technical triplicates and paired sorted CD4+ and CD8+ T-cell subsets alongside PBMC samples. The cohort was made up of 60 to 75 subjects, consisting of 14 HAM/TSP patients, some 35 multiple sclerosis patients and around 20 healthy controls.

Blood bank volunteers in Maryland, USA served as the healthy controls. For the unsorted PBMC libraries, 2 million PBMCs were stored in RNAlater at -80 degrees C until RNA extraction and were used to generate the libraries. PBMCs were separated from peripheral blood using Ficoll-Hypaque density gradient centrifugation and then cryopreserved in liquid nitrogen. Overall results and qualifications from the work: The highest TCR clonal expansion was observed in HAM/TSP patients, whereas the lowest was observed in MS patients, even when compared with healthy controls. Expanded clones from different subjects shared no identical CDR3 amino acid sequences, which suggests that TCR-beta repertoires were private in all groups.

CDR1 is given as MNHEY and CDR2 as SVGAGI, both from the germline V gene. At the junction V is shortened by 2 bases and J by 4 bases, with 15 bases in between. The CDR3 measures 17 amino acids from cysteine to phenylalanine. Here the CDR3 DNA is all that survives: 51 bases in frame from base 1. This clonotype has a count of ten or more. What this receptor recognizes is not known. No per-base quality is available; no much larger clone lies one base away. cDNA was synthesized by template-switch 5'RACE using a primer carrying a 10-nucleotide random unique molecular identifier by which each TCR transcript was tagged. Every sequencing run yielded over 180 million TCR-beta sequences covering 15-18 subjects. The RNeasy kit was used for extraction of total RNA. TCR-beta VDJ regions were amplified with primers for the TCR constant region and the 5'RACE anchor, using the KAPA Real-time Library Amplification kit. Sample indexes and Illumina adaptors were added in a first PCR, after which library yield was increased in a second PCR. After Ampure bead purification, the roughly 650 bp TCR product was size-selected on a 2% E-gel SizeSelection system. Before pooling, libraries had their quality checked on a Bioanalyzer, their concentration measured with Qubit, and their quantity determined with the Kapa Library Quantification kit. An Illumina HiSeq 2500 sequenced the libraries paired-end 2 x 150 bp. To increase sequence diversity, about 25-31% phiX was spiked into each library pool. In the authors' own workflow: The quality-filtered reads were processed with the UMI-based MiGEC pipeline, whose error correction step removed more than 80% of the raw TCR sequences. IMGT germline references were used for alignment of VDJ genes, and clonotypes were defined by a unique CDR3 amino acid sequence together with V-J genes. Clonal expansion, Shannon diversity, and CDR3 relatedness (CalcPairwiseDistances, ClusterSamples) were evaluated with VDJtools, and phylogenetic trees were built with CLCbio workbench. Expanded clones were defined as having at least 8 unique UMIs, based on coefficient-of-variation modelling across technical triplicates. The public sequencing data were trimmed at Q25 with fastp and processed into clonotypes with MiXCR by TCRdb, which kept only in-frame beta chains. Rows matching on CDR3 protein sequence are summarized as one entry with the most common DNA and genes. TCRdb's processing, not the study's, gives the V and J calls here. The sample includes 75,000 to 85,000 distinct CDR3 sequences, with approximately 17% observed a single time. The ten largest account for 15% of the sample.

The material sequenced was PBMCs. The V gene is TRBV6-5 and the J gene is TRBJ2-6; the D gene lacks a confident call. The origin of this receptor is a woman aged 40 to 50 in good health. Read as DNA, the sequence is TGTGCCAGCAGTTACCCTGACCCCATCGTGGGGGCCAACGTCCTGACTTTC. It translates as CASSYPDPIVGANVLTF.